The next 18 T cell receptor beta chains were all read from a single sample in a study of blood T cells in healthy people across ages. Alongside a J-beta primer mix, a sample-barcoded 5' primer served in a second PCR lasting about 6 to 12 cycles. TCRdb analysed the 5' RACE reads with MiXCR anew, one entry per CDR3 protein. The sample lists roughly 860,000 distinct CDR3 sequences; approximately 67% were seen once. The sequencing sample was made of blood. The source of these receptors is a man aged 25 to 40 in good health.

This clonotype was seen only a few times. The germline gene is not matched at one end of the junction; a read error may be the cause. V is TRBV4-3 and J is TRBJ2-1; weak D call: TRBD1 (6 bases). The germline V gene encodes CDR1 LGHNA and CDR2 YSLEER. This CDR3 has 17 residues. Here the CDR3 reads CASSQAPNMGAYNEQFF. The DNA of the CDR3 is TGCGCCAGCAGCCAAGCCCCGAATATGGGGGCCTACAATGAGCAGTTTTTC.

The rearrangement links TRBV20-1 to TRBJ1-2, with 7 bases identical to TRBD1. Trimming took 0 bases from V and 2 from J; bases not matched to a gene: 6. CDR3 length: 15 residues. Germline V lookup: CDR1 DFQATT, CDR2 SNEGSKA (reference sequence). The CDR3 here is CSARDMTGRNYGYTF. Written as DNA, the CDR3 is TGCAGTGCTAGAGACATGACAGGGAGGAACTATGGCTACACCTTC.

The chain combines TRBV5-1 with TRBJ2-5, with TRBD1 as a possible D gene (6 bases). V was cut by 5 bases and J by 1 base, with 18 bases left in between. The CDR3 loop spans 16 amino acids. Germline CDR1 reads SGHRS; CDR2 reads YFSETQ. The CDR3 protein is CASRINGAGAQETQYF. The CDR3 DNA reads as TGCGCCAGCAGGATCAACGGGGCAGGGGCCCAAGAGACCCAGTACTTC. Full variable domain (remainder filled in from reference TRBV5-1 and TRBJ2-5): KAGVTQTPRYLIKTRGQQVTLSCSPISGHRSVSWYQQTPGQGLQFLFEYFSETQRNKGNFPGRFSGRQFSNSRSEMNVSTLELGDSALYLCASRINGAGAQETQYFGPGTRLLVL.

This chain connects TRBV7-8 to TRBJ2-5, with 8 bases lining up with TRBD1. The J call may be wrong; the DNA end is better matched by TRBJ2-7. CDR3 size: 15 residues. The V gene's germline CDR1 is SGHVS and CDR2 FQNEAQ. The CDR3 region is CASSSRDRWSSEQYF. DNA for the CDR3: TGTGCCAGCAGCAGCCGGGACAGGTGGTCGAGCGAGCAGTACTTC.

This clonotype was recorded many times. The chain joins TRBV20-1 to TRBJ2-7; TRBD2 matches at 7 bases. Germline CDR1 DFQATT, CDR2 SNEGSKA (reference sequence). The CDR3 loop spans 14 amino acids. J was trimmed by 1 base and V by 3 bases; bases with no gene match: 6. The CDR3 is CSASWPAGSYEQYF. CDR3 sequence (DNA): TGCAGTGCTAGCTGGCCAGCGGGGTCCTACGAGCAGTACTTC.

The chain is built from TRBV20-1 and TRBJ2-5, with D perhaps TRBD1 or TRBD2 (5 bases each). The ends were cut back, 6 bases at V and 4 bases at J, with 15 bases in the middle. Germline V gene lookup returns CDR1 DFQATT and CDR2 SNEGSKA (reference sequence). The CDR3 runs to 13 residues. The CDR3 DNA reads TGCAGTGCCGCACGGGGCCACCCAGAGACCCAGTACTTC. Amino acids: CSAARGHPETQYF.

This clonotype was recorded only once. The chain employs TRBV20-1 and TRBJ1-5; D is unresolved. V lost 2 bases to trimming and J lost 2 bases, with 13 bases between them. The CDR3 runs 15 residues. In germline, CDR1 is DFQATT, CDR2 SNEGSKA (reference sequence). In DNA, the CDR3 is TGCAGTGCTAGACGGGCCGAACTGCGCAATCAGCCCCAGCATTTT. Translating gives CSARRAELRNQPQHF.

V and J are TRBV30 and TRBJ2-1; D remains unclear. CDR3 length equals 13 residues. V was pared by 2 bases and J by 0 bases, with 5 bases between. Germline V CDR1 and CDR2: GTSNPN, SVGIG (reference sequence). The CDR3 bases are TGTGCCTGGAGTCCTTTCTCCTACAATGAGCAGTTCTTC. Encoded protein: CAWSPFSYNEQFF.

The J gene is TRBJ1-4, the V gene TRBV29-1, with 7 bases that match TRBD1. The V and J ends lost 5 bases and 4 bases, in that order; junction bases with no gene match: 4. Germline V gives CDR1 SQVTM, CDR2 ANQGSEA. The CDR3 sequence is 13 residues long. The CDR3 DNA reads TGCAGCGTTCACCACAGGGGTAATGAAAAACTGTTTTTT. This gives the protein CSVHHRGNEKLFF.

The CDR3 sequence: CASSFPRTGPSYKEQYF. The CDR3 DNA sequence: TGTGCCAGCAGCTTCCCCCGTACAGGGCCTTCCTACAAAGAGCAGTACTTC. The rearrangement uses TRBV7-9 and TRBJ2-1, with a weak D call TRBD1 (6 bases). The closer fit of TRBJ2-7 to the DNA end suggests the J call may be wrong. Germline-derived CDR1 and CDR2 are SEHNR and FQNEAQ (reference sequence). The CDR3 totals 17 residues.

The chain combines TRBV6-1 with TRBJ1-6; D is undetermined. V was clipped by 0 bases and J by 9 bases, with 12 bases between them. CDR1 is MNHNS, CDR2 SASEGT, per germline. This CDR3 contains 15 residues. The CDR3 spells CASSEAPPRISPLHF. DNA for the CDR3: TGTGCCAGCAGTGAAGCCCCCCCTCGGATTTCACCCCTCCACTTT.

The chain employs TRBV9 and TRBJ2-5; 13 bases are a match to TRBD2. V lost 3 bases and J lost 5; bases outside the gene matches: 7. The germline CDR1 and CDR2 sequences are SGDLS and YYNGEE. The CDR3 extends over 16 amino acids. The CDR3 DNA reads as TGTGCCAGCAGCGCAACTAGCGGGGGGGCCGGGGAGACCCAGTACTTC. Amino acids: CASSATSGGAGETQYF. Drawing the rest from reference TRBV9 and TRBJ2-5, the complete variable domain is DSGVTQTPKHLITATGQRVTLRCSPRSGDLSVYWYQQSLDQGLQFLIQYYNGEERAKGNILERFSAQQFPDLHSELNLSSLELGDSALYFCASSATSGGAGETQYFGPGTRLLVL.

This clonotype appeared a single time. J is TRBJ2-1 and V is TRBV20-1; D ambiguous. The germline CDR1 and CDR2 sequences are DFQATT and SNEGSKA (reference sequence). Trimming removed 2 bases from V and 10 bases from J, with 9 bases in between. This CDR3 is built from 11 residues. CDR3 amino acids: CSARKLEEQFF. DNA for the CDR3: TGCAGTGCTAGAAAACTGGAAGAGCAGTTCTTC.

In this sample, this clonotype turned up many times. CDR3 residues: CASSLSDVGSYEQYF. The CDR3 DNA reads TGTGCCAGCAGTTTATCCGACGTAGGGTCCTACGAGCAGTACTTC. This sequence joins TRBV12-3 or TRBV12-4 and TRBJ2-7; D unresolved. Trimming cost V 2 bases and J 1 base, with 12 bases left between them. The CDR3 runs 15 residues.

The chain is built from TRBV20-1 and TRBJ2-7; D ambiguous. Trimming shortened V by 0 bases and J by 5 bases, and 14 bases separated the two germline ends. CDR1 is DFQATT and CDR2 is SNEGSKA in the germline V gene (reference sequence). The CDR3 is 14 amino acids. The CDR3 region is CSARDPLPRDEQYF. In nucleotides, the CDR3 is TGCAGTGCTAGAGACCCTTTACCCCGGGACGAGCAGTACTTC.

The gene calls are TRBV4-2 and TRBJ2-6; 7 nucleotides agree with TRBD1. The CDR3 consists of 20 residues. Germline V lookup: CDR1 LGHNA, CDR2 YNFKEQ. V lost 0 bases to trimming and J lost 4 bases; unmatched junction nucleotides: 15. CDR3 region: CASSQESPSRGSAGANVLTF. DNA for the CDR3: TGTGCCAGCAGCCAAGAGAGTCCTAGCAGGGGGTCCGCCGGGGCCAACGTCCTGACTTTC.

The rearrangement joins TRBV6-2 or TRBV6-3 to TRBJ1-1; 11 bases align to TRBD1. Trimming at V came to 2 bases and at J to 4 bases, leaving 12 bases not matched to a gene. Germline-derived CDR1 and CDR2 are MNHEY and SVGEGT. This CDR3 comprises 18 residues. In nucleotides, the CDR3 is TGTGCCAGCAGTTACCCCGGGGACAGGGGGTTGCGGGCCACTGAAGCTTTCTTT. Residues: CASSYPGDRGLRATEAFF.

This clonotype has just a few counts. The chain is built from TRBV10-3 and TRBJ1-1; 7 nucleotides agree with TRBD1. CDR1 ENHRY and CDR2 SYGVKD come from the germline V gene. CDR3 size: 14 residues. J lost 2 bases, V lost 5 bases, and 5 bases had no gene match. CDR3 bases: TGTGCCATCAGTCGCGGACAGGACAACACTGAAGCTTTCTTT. This sequence encodes CAISRGQDNTEAFF.